This T cell receptor (beta chain) is from a study of cytomegalovirus exposure and HLA in healthy donors. In the PCR, 60 Vbeta and 13 Jbeta primers were used. The table came from immunoSEQ multiplex PCR; TCRdb's copy has only in-frame clones and leaves some out. The table has roughly 80,000 clones, approximately 78% seen once. The sequencing sample was made of PBMCs. This receptor was taken from a man aged 40-49 years in good health and CMV-seronegative.

For the CDR3, the DNA is TGTGCCAGCAGTTGGCAGGGGCGAAAACGGGAGCAGTACTTC. Protein sequence: CASSWQGRKREQYF. The chain is built from TRBV27 and TRBJ2-7; tentative D call: TRBD1 (6 bases). The V end was cut by 4 bases, the J end by 7 bases, with 17 bases between. The germline CDR1 and CDR2 sequences are MNHEY and SMNVEV (reference sequence). The CDR3 length is 14 residues.